The sequence of this T cell receptor (beta chain) was determined in a study of blood T cell repertoires in COVID-19 (TCRdb year 2020). Context from the whole study: Samples covering the acute and convalescent phases of COVID-19 were provided by collaborators in the United States, Italy and Spain. The material from the prospective study consisted of cDNA or gDNA derived from T cells, B-cell-depleted T cells, or PBMCs. Deeply sampled blood TCRbeta repertoires from subjects exposed to, actively infected with, or recovered from COVID-19 were included in the dataset. A freely available public database, intended as a resource for researchers studying the immune response to SARS-CoV-2, is where the repertoires were released. Samples were obtained from the ongoing ImmuneRACE study (first 160 participants) and from roughly 1,300 subjects provided by 6 global collaborators. A de-identified subject ID, COVID-19 status, age in years and sex were almost always included in the sample metadata. Where HLA class I and class II types were available, the types were taken from metadata supplied by the sample provider, not from assay-based typing. Overall study results and their limits: How much clinical and demographic metadata was included differed by source and by participant, and the metadata was provided uncurated.

CDR1 and CDR2, per the germline V gene, are SGHTA and FQGNSA. CDR3 length: 15 amino acids, cysteine to phenylalanine. The sequence is cut down to CDR3 DNA, 45 bases in frame from base 1. V lost 5 bases and J lost 9 bases, and the count of bases not matched to a germline gene is 13. In the case of this clone: The target of this receptor is not known. Base qualities are not recorded, but no much larger clone differs from it by a single base.

TCRbeta CDR3 regions were amplified from genomic DNA using the immunoSEQ Assay, a bias-controlled multiplex PCR. The original pipeline was this. The number of nucleated cells in each sample was estimated by amplification of reference gene primers within the assay. To quantify the absolute abundance of each unique TCRbeta CDR3 rearrangement, sequence reads were collapsed and filtered. For each sample, productive Simpson clonality was calculated as the square root of Simpson's diversity index across productive rearrangements. The clones in this table, taken by TCRdb from immuneACCESS, are in-frame only. Not every clone is retained; where verified, under half of the shortfall comes from an unresolved V gene, and the cause of the rest is unknown. The V and J calls and clone size are taken from that table; D and trimming were inferred from the DNA. The sample yields about 36,000 clones; around nine tenths were counted once. Of the sample, 4.8% is held by the ten largest clones.

The collaborating institutions used their own protocols to collect whole blood in K2EDTA tubes. For TCRbeta analysis, collaborator samples were shipped as frozen whole blood, as isolated PBMCs, or as DNA extracted from either sample type. This TCR was sampled from a human donor in a cohort sampled during active COVID-19. Sequencing was performed on peripheral blood. The sequence links TRBV7-2 to TRBJ1-5, and 7 junction bases match TRBD1. The nucleotide sequence reads TGTGCCAGCAGCCCCGGGACAGCGCGAATCAGGCCCCAGCATTTT. This gives the protein CASSPGTARIRPQHF.